The source of this T cell receptor (beta chain) is a study of early T cells in non-severe SARS-CoV-2 infection. On the study more broadly: The authors sequenced bulk RNA from unsorted whole blood, leaving chains unpaired. Study results and caveats: VDJdb matches were skewed toward anti-spike CD8 T cell responses.

In this sample, this clonotype turned up many times. Its antigen is currently unknown. This CDR3 is built from 14 residues. Germline CDR1 SEHNR, CDR2 FQNEAQ (reference sequence). J lost 1 base, V lost 10 bases, and 9 bases had no gene match. Unique molecular identifiers were attached to individual cDNA molecules. TCRdb reprocessed the 5' RACE reads with MiXCR, giving one entry per CDR3 protein. The sample has about 80,000 distinct CDR3 sequences, approximately 6% seen once. The V and J genes are TRBV7-9 and TRBJ1-1; 7 bases line up with TRBD1. This sequence was found in an adult who was a healthcare worker with PCR-confirmed SARS-CoV-2 infection or an uninfected control (not recorded which). The sample comprised whole blood. The CDR3 bases are TGTGCCACCCATAGACAGGGATCGAACACTGAAGCTTTCTTT. Translated: CATHRQGSNTEAFF.